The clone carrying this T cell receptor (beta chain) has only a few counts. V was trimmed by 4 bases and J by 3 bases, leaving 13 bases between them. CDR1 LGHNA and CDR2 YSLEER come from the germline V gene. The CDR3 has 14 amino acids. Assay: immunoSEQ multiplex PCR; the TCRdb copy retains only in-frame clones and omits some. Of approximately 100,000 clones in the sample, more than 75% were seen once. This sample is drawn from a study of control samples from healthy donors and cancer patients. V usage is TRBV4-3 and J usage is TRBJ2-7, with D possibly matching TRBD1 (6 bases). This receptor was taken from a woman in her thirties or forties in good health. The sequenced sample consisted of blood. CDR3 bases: TGCGCCAGCAGCCCCCGGGACATCGACTACGAGCAGTACTTC. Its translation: CASSPRDIDYEQYF.